This is a list of T cell receptor beta chains from one sample in a study of OX40 agonist ivuxolimab in advanced cancers. Generated by immunoSEQ multiplex PCR, the TCRdb table keeps only in-frame clones and is missing some. Of 50,000 to 60,000 clones listed, roughly 86% are singletons. The specimen comprised CD4+ or CD8+ T cells sorted from blood, sampled in a trial of the OX40 agonist ivuxolimab. These TCRs come from an adult with an advanced solid tumor such as melanoma, head and neck, liver or kidney cancer. CDR3s include the opening cysteine and the closing phenylalanine or tryptophan. The order of the fields is clone size, J gene, CDR3 length, V gene, D gene, CDR3 protein, CDR3 DNA. A D gene is named only where the DNA matches it firmly. Some rows have no size entry. The others give once, few or many, or a class for an expanded clone.

few,TRBJ1-1,16,TRBV6-5,NA,CASSYHGGSLNTEAFF,TGTGCCAGCAGTTACCATGGCGGGTCCTTGAACACTGAAGCTTTCTTT
NA,TRBJ2-7,13,TRBV9,NA,CASSVDGFYEQYF,TGTGCCAGCAGCGTAGATGGCTTCTACGAGCAGTACTTC
few,TRBJ2-3,13,TRBV9,NA,CASSVGVPDTQYF,TGTGCCAGCAGCGTAGGGGTCCCAGATACGCAGTATTTT
NA,TRBJ2-7,15,TRBV5-6,NA,CASSPVGDRPYEQYF,TGTGCCAGCAGCCCGGTGGGCGATCGGCCCTACGAGCAGTACTTC
NA,TRBJ1-4,15,TRBV5-1,TRBD1,CASSPTDRAAEKLFF,TGCGCCAGCAGCCCGACGGACAGGGCGGCTGAAAAACTGTTTTTT
NA,TRBJ2-7,14,TRBV7-9,TRBD1,CASSFQGAISEQYF,TGTGCCAGCAGCTTTCAGGGGGCGATCAGCGAGCAGTACTTC
NA,TRBJ1-5,16,TRBV19,NA,CASSIHGQRGNQPQHF,TGTGCCAGTAGTATTCACGGGCAGCGAGGCAATCAGCCCCAGCATTTT
NA,TRBJ1-4,14,TRBV10-2,NA,CASREGLASEKLFF,TGCGCCAGCAGGGAGGGCCTGGCGAGTGAAAAACTGTTTTTT
once,TRBJ1-3,14,TRBV28,NA,CASSLPGRLNTIYF,TGTGCCAGCAGTTTACCCGGGAGGTTAAACACCATATATTTT
once,TRBJ2-7,15,TRBV15,TRBD2,CATSRDRVAGIEQYF,TGTGCCACCAGCAGAGATCGCGTAGCGGGAATCGAGCAGTACTTC
NA,TRBJ2-7,15,TRBV6-1,TRBD2,CASSEASGSSYEQYF,TGTGCCAGCAGTGAAGCTAGCGGGAGCTCCTACGAGCAGTACTTC
NA,TRBJ2-3,15,TRBV28,NA,CASSLGGRGADTQYF,TGTGCCAGCAGTTTAGGGGGCCGAGGCGCAGATACGCAGTATTTT
NA,TRBJ2-6,14,TRBV7-8,NA,CASNRQSGANVLTF,TGTGCCAGCAACCGACAGTCTGGGGCCAACGTCCTGACTTTC
NA,TRBJ1-5,17,TRBV18,TRBD1,CASSPTGALYSNQPQHF,TGTGCCAGCTCACCGACAGGGGCCCTATATAGCAATCAGCCCCAGCATTTT
once,TRBJ2-6,15,TRBV4-2,NA,CASNKRSSGANVLTF,TGTGCCAGCAACAAGAGGAGCTCTGGGGCCAACGTCCTGACTTTC
once,TRBJ1-5,12,TRBV6-1,NA,CASSDLRQPQHF,TGTGCCAGCAGCGATCTGAGACAGCCCCAGCATTTT
NA,TRBJ1-3,14,TRBV6-6,NA,CASSPQDSGSTIYF,TGTGCCAGCAGTCCCCAGGACTCTGGAAGCACCATATATTTT
NA,TRBJ1-5,14,TRBV2,NA,CASSDSSGYQPQHF,TGTGCCAGCAGTGACAGCAGTGGCTATCAGCCCCAGCATTTT
NA,TRBJ2-2,15,TRBV6-4,NA,CASSDRAVNTGELFF,TGTGCCAGCAGTGACCGGGCAGTTAACACCGGGGAGCTGTTTTTT
NA,TRBJ2-1,13,TRBV7-3,NA,CASSPYKLSEQFF,TGTGCCAGCAGCCCCTATAAACTGTCTGAGCAGTTCTTC
NA,TRBJ2-5,15,TRBV21-1,NA,CASSKVEGGQETQYF,TGTGCCAGCAGCAAAGTGGAGGGTGGTCAAGAGACCCAGTACTTC
NA,TRBJ2-7,12,TRBV28,NA,CASSPEFFEQYF,TGTGCCAGCAGTCCCGAGTTTTTCGAGCAGTACTTC
once,TRBJ1-2,15,TRBV4-1,NA,CASSQGPAGHEGYTF,TGCGCCAGCAGCCAAGGGCCGGCAGGGCACGAGGGCTACACCTTC
NA,TRBJ1-5,15,TRBV7-3,NA,CASSLSGHRNQPQHF,TGTGCCAGCAGCTTAAGTGGGCACCGTAATCAGCCCCAGCATTTT
NA,TRBJ1-4,15,TRBV6-5,NA,CASSPQGTTNEKLFF,TGTGCCAGCAGCCCCCAGGGTACCACTAATGAAAAACTGTTTTTT
NA,TRBJ2-1,16,TRBV5-1,TRBD2,CASSYIAGDSYNEQFF,TGCGCCAGCAGCTATATAGCGGGAGACTCCTACAATGAGCAGTTCTTC
NA,TRBJ2-2,17,TRBV4-1,TRBD2,CASSQTSGKMNTGELFF,TGCGCCAGCAGCCAAACTAGCGGGAAGATGAACACCGGGGAGCTGTTTTTT
NA,TRBJ1-1,14,TRBV6-5,NA,CASKSTGAYTEAFF,TGTGCCAGCAAGTCAACGGGGGCCTACACTGAAGCTTTCTTT
NA,TRBJ2-6,18,TRBV19,NA,CASSTGLLGYSGANVLTF,TGTGCCAGTAGTACCGGGCTCCTTGGGTACTCTGGGGCCAACGTCCTGACTTTC
NA,TRBJ2-7,15,TRBV7-7,NA,CASSPRQAPFSEQYF,TGTGCTAGCAGCCCCCGACAGGCTCCCTTCTCCGAGCAGTACTTC
NA,TRBJ2-2,16,TRBV7-6,NA,CASSFSGVQNTGELFF,TGTGCCAGCAGCTTTTCAGGGGTGCAGAACACCGGGGAGCTGTTTTTT
NA,TRBJ1-3,14,TRBV18,NA,CASSFGQSGNTIYF,TGTGCCAGCTCCTTCGGCCAGTCTGGAAACACCATATATTTT
few,TRBJ2-1,15,TRBV9,NA,CASSVAPGPENEQFF,TGTGCCAGCAGCGTAGCCCCGGGGCCGGAGAATGAGCAGTTCTTC
NA,TRBJ1-1,15,TRBV7-9,NA,CASSPAGTMNTEAFF,TGTGCCAGCAGCCCAGCGGGGACGATGAACACTGAAGCTTTCTTT
NA,TRBJ1-5,17,TRBV19,NA,CASSKGGVWGRGQPQHF,TGTGCCAGTAGTAAAGGGGGTGTTTGGGGGCGCGGACAGCCCCAGCATTTT
NA,TRBJ2-2,15,TRBV5-6,NA,CASRRAGPNTGELFF,TGTGCCAGCCGACGAGCGGGTCCGAACACCGGGGAGCTGTTTTTT
once,TRBJ2-5,15,TRBV7-8,TRBD2,CASSLDTSDQETQYF,TGTGCCAGCAGCTTAGACACTAGCGACCAAGAGACCCAGTACTTC
NA,TRBJ2-3,13,TRBV5-5,NA,CASSLDSGWSQYF,TGTGCCAGCAGCTTGGATTCGGGGTGGTCGCAGTATTTT
NA,TRBJ2-3,16,TRBV9,NA,CASSVRGVVGTDTQYF,TGTGCCAGCAGCGTAAGGGGAGTGGTCGGCACAGATACGCAGTATTTT
once,TRBJ1-2,13,TRBV28,NA,CASSWSTVYGYTF,TGTGCCAGCAGTTGGTCGACGGTCTATGGCTACACCTTC
NA,TRBJ1-4,13,TRBV6-5,NA,CASSYGGRGKLFF,TGTGCCAGCAGTTACGGGGGCCGAGGAAAACTGTTTTTT
NA,TRBJ2-1,15,TRBV4-1,NA,CASSQMTRPANEQFF,TGCGCCAGCAGCCAGATGACTCGCCCTGCCAATGAGCAGTTCTTC
NA,TRBJ1-3,14,TRBV28,NA,CASRRMSGGNTIYF,TGTGCCAGCAGGCGGATGAGTGGGGGAAACACCATATATTTT
NA,TRBJ1-2,14,TRBV7-9,TRBD1,CASSLSGTGAGYTF,TGTGCCAGCAGCTTATCGGGTACAGGGGCTGGCTACACCTTC
many,TRBJ1-1,14,TRBV14,TRBD1,CASSQTGGRNKAFF,TGTGCCAGCAGCCAAACAGGGGGCCGGAATAAAGCTTTCTTT
NA,TRBJ2-7,17,TRBV7-9,TRBD2,CASSLALIAGPKDEQYF,TGTGCCAGCAGCTTAGCGTTAATAGCGGGACCTAAGGACGAGCAGTACTTC
NA,TRBJ1-1,18,TRBV28,TRBD1,CASSLGTGFHRKNTEAFF,TGTGCCAGCAGTTTAGGGACAGGGTTTCACCGAAAGAACACTGAAGCTTTCTTT
NA,TRBJ2-1,16,TRBV18,TRBD2,CASSTKEREVYNEQFF,TGTGCCAGCAGTACCAAAGAGCGGGAGGTTTACAATGAGCAGTTCTTC
few,TRBJ1-1,16,TRBV18,TRBD1,CASSPQGGLVLTEAFF,TGTGCCAGCTCACCGCAGGGGGGACTCGTTCTCACTGAAGCTTTCTTT
NA,TRBJ1-5,14,TRBV28,NA,CASTGAGRNQPQHF,TGTGCCAGCACAGGTGCGGGTCGCAATCAGCCCCAGCATTTT
NA,TRBJ1-3,15,TRBV28,NA,CASIRTGVSGNTIYF,TGTGCCAGCATTCGTACGGGGGTCTCTGGAAACACCATATATTTT
few,TRBJ2-7,13,TRBV5-1,NA,CASSLPGPYEQYF,TGCGCCAGCAGTTTGCCGGGGCCCTACGAGCAGTACTTC
NA,TRBJ1-5,12,TRBV19,NA,CASSIRNQPQHF,TGTGCCAGTAGTATAAGGAATCAGCCCCAGCATTTT
NA,TRBJ1-5,15,TRBV18,NA,CASSPGVSRVAPQHF,TGTGCCAGCTCCCCTGGGGTCTCCCGGGTTGCGCCCCAGCATTTT